These 23 T cell receptor beta chains came from one sample sequenced in a study of shared clonotypes between healthy human individuals. Data came from immunoSEQ multiplex PCR; TCRdb stores just in-frame clones and leaves some out. The data contain approximately 740,000 clones, around 74% of them singletons. Sequencing was done on a sample of memory CD4+ T cells sorted from blood. Subset of the sample: CD45RA-negative fraction. The receptors were sampled from a woman in her twenties or thirties in good health.

This chain connects TRBV2 to TRBJ2-7, with TRBD1 matching 9 bases. Trimming removed 4 bases from V and 4 bases from J; junction bases left unmatched: 5. The CDR3 sequence is 14 residues long. Germline V gene lookup returns CDR1 SNHLY and CDR2 FYNNEI. The CDR3 loop is CASSVDRGLYEQYF. For the CDR3, the DNA is TGTGCCAGCAGTGTGGACAGGGGACTTTACGAGCAGTACTTC.

V gene TRBV19 combines with J gene TRBJ2-7, with 10 bases identical to TRBD1. Germline CDR1 reads LNHDA; CDR2 reads SQIVND (reference sequence). V lost 5 bases and J lost 5; bases outside the gene matches: 3. The CDR3 has 13 amino acids. CDR3 amino acids: CASSETGGHEQYF. CDR3 sequence (DNA): TGTGCCAGTAGTGAGACAGGGGGCCACGAGCAGTACTTC.

The rearrangement links TRBV6-4 to TRBJ2-2; maybe TRBD2 (6 bases). The CDR3 contains 16 residues. V was cut by 2 bases and J by 4 bases, with 14 bases left in between. Germline V lookup: CDR1 MRHNA, CDR2 SNTAGT. The CDR3 DNA reads TGTGCCAGCAGTGACCCCGAGGAGGGGACCACCGGGGAGCTGTTTTTT. It specifies CASSDPEEGTTGELFF.

This sequence joins TRBV29-1 and TRBJ1-1, with unresolved D. Germline V lookup: CDR1 SQVTM, CDR2 ANQGSEA. The germline V and J ends were trimmed by 7 bases and 4 bases, with 25 bases remaining between them. The CDR3 extends over 16 amino acids. The CDR3 nucleotides read TGCAGCGGGGGTCCGGGTCATCCAGGCGCTGGCACTGAAGCTTTCTTT. Its protein is CSGGPGHPGAGTEAFF.

This chain joins TRBV5-5 and TRBJ1-2; a possible D gene is TRBD1 (5 bases). This CDR3 comprises 17 residues. V was shortened by 2 bases and J by 6 bases, with 23 bases between the two germline ends. Per germline, CDR1 SGHKS and CDR2 YYEKEE (reference sequence). CDR3 in DNA: TGTGCCAGCAGCTTAACAAGGGACGTCCGGAGGGCAGATGGCTACACCTTC. This encodes CASSLTRDVRRADGYTF.

The rearrangement joins TRBV19 to TRBJ2-1; 11 positions agree with TRBD2. The CDR3 spans 15 residues. V lost 5 bases to trimming and J lost 7 bases; unmatched junction nucleotides: 7. CDR1 is LNHDA, CDR2 SQIVND, per germline (reference sequence). The CDR3 protein is CASSVLAGGQNEQFF. The CDR3 nucleotides read TGTGCCAGTAGTGTCCTAGCGGGAGGACAGAATGAGCAGTTCTTC.

The chain combines TRBV7-2 with TRBJ2-1, with 12 nucleotides matching TRBD2. V lost 3 bases to trimming and J lost 10 bases; unmatched junction nucleotides: 7. The length of the CDR3 is 15 residues. Germline CDR1 reads SGHTA; CDR2 reads FQGNSA. CDR3 amino acids: CASSFLAGGLWEQFF. The DNA of the CDR3 is TGTGCCAGCAGCTTCCTAGCGGGAGGGCTATGGGAGCAGTTCTTC.

For the CDR3, the DNA is TGTGCCAGCAGCTTTTATGGGGACACTGAAGCTTTCTTT. Its protein is CASSFYGDTEAFF. The genes are TRBV7-9 and TRBJ1-1; no definite D call. The length of the CDR3 is 13 residues. V was pared by 3 bases and J by 3 bases, with 8 bases between. Per germline, CDR1 SEHNR and CDR2 FQNEAQ (reference sequence).

V and J are TRBV29-1 and TRBJ2-2, with D uncertain. CDR1 and CDR2 from the germline V gene are SQVTM and ANQGSEA. CDR3 length equals 14 residues. V was clipped by 7 bases and J by 1 base, with 13 bases between them. CDR3 sequence reads: CSAVYGMNTGELFF. In nucleotides, the CDR3 is TGCAGCGCCGTCTACGGCATGAACACCGGGGAGCTGTTTTTT.

V is TRBV6-1 and J is TRBJ1-5; D not certain. V lost 2 bases and J 2 bases, leaving 10 bases between the germline ends. The CDR3 is 15 residues long. Germline CDR1 is MNHNS and CDR2 is SASEGT. CDR3 in amino acids: CASSERVFGNQPQHF. The CDR3 nucleotides read TGTGCCAGCAGTGAACGGGTTTTCGGCAATCAGCCCCAGCATTTT.

The table lists this clone with a count of one. This chain uses TRBV28 with TRBJ1-4; D ambiguous. V was trimmed by 3 bases and J by 8 bases, leaving 16 bases between them. This CDR3 is 15 amino acids long. The V gene's germline CDR1 is MDHEN and CDR2 SYDVKM. The chain's CDR3 is CASSFGGKGGEKLFF. The CDR3 DNA follows: TGTGCCAGCAGTTTCGGCGGGAAGGGTGGGGAAAAACTGTTTTTT.

J is TRBJ1-2 and V is TRBV5-1; 9 bases match TRBD1. CDR1 and CDR2 from the germline V gene are SGHRS and YFSETQ. J lost 3 bases, V lost 4 bases, and 10 bases had no gene match. CDR3 size: 16 residues. The CDR3 nucleotides read TGCGCCAGCAGCAATACAGGGGGCGCCTTAGACTATGGCTACACCTTC. This translates into CASSNTGGALDYGYTF.

This sequence joins TRBV28 and TRBJ2-2, with TRBD1 as a possible D gene (5 bases). Trimming cost V 6 bases and J 6 bases, with 17 bases left between them. CDR3 size: 15 residues. CDR1 is MDHEN and CDR2 is SYDVKM in the germline V gene. The CDR3 is CASSPFGQGSGELFF. CDR3 in DNA: TGTGCCAGCAGCCCCTTTGGGCAGGGATCCGGGGAGCTGTTTTTT.

The chain couples TRBV7-2 to TRBJ2-7; 8 nucleotides align to TRBD2. Trimming took 0 bases from V and 2 from J; bases not matched to a gene: 6. CDR1 is SGHTA and CDR2 is FQGNSA in the germline V gene. The CDR3 is 16 amino acids. CDR3 bases: TGTGCCAGCAGCTTAGCGTTCGCGGGAGGAGCCTACGAGCAGTACTTC. It translates to CASSLAFAGGAYEQYF.

For this clone: The sample has other DNA sequences that encode this CDR3 too. The chain employs TRBV7-2 and TRBJ2-7; D is uncertain. The CDR3 is made up of 12 amino acids. V lost 2 bases, J lost 4 bases, and 6 bases lay in between. Germline V lookup: CDR1 SGHTA, CDR2 FQGNSA. The CDR3: CASSLTLYEQYF. CDR3 sequence (DNA): TGTGCCAGCAGCTTAACACTATACGAGCAGTACTTC.

The rearrangement links TRBV4-2 to TRBJ2-2; 14 positions match TRBD2. Trimming cost V 3 bases and J 6 bases; bases outside gene matches: 9. CDR3 length: 18 amino acids. CDR1 is LGHNA and CDR2 is YNFKEQ in the germline V gene. CDR3 region: CASSQSGLAGVGPGELFF. In DNA, the CDR3 is TGTGCCAGCAGCCAGTCGGGACTAGCGGGAGTGGGGCCCGGGGAGCTGTTTTTT.

V is TRBV5-1 and J is TRBJ2-3; D possibly corresponds to TRBD2 (6 bases). Deletions cut 3 bases from V and 8 bases from J, with 13 bases between. Per the germline V gene, CDR1 is SGHRS and CDR2 is YFSETQ. This CDR3 region has 13 residues. DNA for the CDR3: TGCGCCAGCAGCTCGGTGGGAGGACCTACGCAGTATTTT. This translates into CASSSVGGPTQYF. Drawing the rest from reference TRBV5-1 and TRBJ2-3, the complete variable domain is KAGVTQTPRYLIKTRGQQVTLSCSPISGHRSVSWYQQTPGQGLQFLFEYFSETQRNKGNFPGRFSGRQFSNSRSEMNVSTLELGDSALYLCASSSVGGPTQYFGPGTRLTVL.

J is TRBJ2-7 and V is TRBV5-1; TRBD1 agrees at 7 bases. From germline, CDR1 is SGHRS and CDR2 YFSETQ. J lost 3 bases, V lost 7 bases, and 13 bases had no gene match. This CDR3 region has 15 residues. CDR3 coding DNA: TGCGCCAGCGGGGTAGGTGTAGGGGGCTTCTACGAGCAGTACTTC. Translated: CASGVGVGGFYEQYF.

This clone came up once. The chain employs TRBV11-2 and TRBJ2-5, with 9 bases fitting TRBD2. The CDR3 consists of 17 residues. The germline CDR1 and CDR2 sequences are SGHAT and FQNNGV. V shed 0 bases and J 2 bases; nucleotides not matched to a gene: 7. CDR3: CASSLDRAGGGQETQYF. The CDR3 nucleotides read TGTGCCAGCAGCTTAGATCGAGCGGGAGGCGGGCAAGAGACCCAGTACTTC. The full variable domain, in which reference TRBV11-2 and TRBJ2-5 provide the parts outside the CDR3, is EAGVAQSPRYKIIEKRQSVAFWCNPISGHATLYWYQQILGQGPKLLIQFQNNGVVDDSQLPKDRFSAERLKGVDSTLKIQPAKLEDSAVYLCASSLDRAGGGQETQYFGPGTRLLVL.

The rearrangement joins TRBV10-3 to TRBJ1-5; D may be TRBD1 (6 bases). From germline, CDR1 is ENHRY and CDR2 SYGVKD. CDR3 length: 15 amino acids. V shed 3 bases and J shed 2 bases, with 11 bases lying between them. CDR3 protein: CAISESGAGNQPQHF. In DNA form, the CDR3 reads TGTGCCATCAGTGAATCAGGGGCTGGCAATCAGCCCCAGCATTTT.

The CDR3 nucleotides are TGTGCCAGCAGTGATGGGGGGACCCAGTACTTC. It encodes CASSDGGTQYF. V and J are TRBV25-1 and TRBJ2-5; tentatively, D is TRBD1 or TRBD2 (5 bases each). The germline gives CDR1 MGHDK, CDR2 SYGVNS. The CDR3 sequence is 11 residues long. Trimming shortened V by 3 bases and J by 7 bases, and 6 bases separated the two germline ends.

This clone was counted between two and nine times. This chain joins TRBV29-1 and TRBJ2-1; possible D gene TRBD2, 6 bases. Germline V gene lookup returns CDR1 SQVTM and CDR2 ANQGSEA. V dropped 6 bases and J dropped 4 bases, with 19 bases sitting between them. CDR3 length: 15 residues. The CDR3 DNA is TGCAGCGTCCCACAAGCGGGCTTCGAATACAATGAGCAGTTCTTC. This encodes CSVPQAGFEYNEQFF.

J is TRBJ1-2 and V is TRBV28; D is undetermined. The ends were cut back, 4 bases at V and 4 bases at J, with 13 bases in the middle. CDR3 size: 14 residues. Germline CDR1 reads MDHEN; CDR2 reads SYDVKM. CDR3 sequence: CASSSTTGIYGYTF. The CDR3 coding sequence is TGTGCCAGCAGTTCTACGACGGGAATCTATGGCTACACCTTC.